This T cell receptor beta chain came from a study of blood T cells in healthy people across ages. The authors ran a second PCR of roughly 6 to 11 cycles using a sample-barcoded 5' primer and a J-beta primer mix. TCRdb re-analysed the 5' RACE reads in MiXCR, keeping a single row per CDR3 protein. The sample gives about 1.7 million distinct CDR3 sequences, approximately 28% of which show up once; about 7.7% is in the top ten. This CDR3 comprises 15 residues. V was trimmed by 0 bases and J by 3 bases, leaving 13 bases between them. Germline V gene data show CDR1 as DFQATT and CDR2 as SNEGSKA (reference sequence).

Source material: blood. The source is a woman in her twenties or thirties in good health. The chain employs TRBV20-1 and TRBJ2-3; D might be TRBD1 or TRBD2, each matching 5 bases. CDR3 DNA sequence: TGCAGTGCTAGAGATCCGGGATCAGGGACAGATACGCAGTATTTT. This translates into CSARDPGSGTDTQYF.